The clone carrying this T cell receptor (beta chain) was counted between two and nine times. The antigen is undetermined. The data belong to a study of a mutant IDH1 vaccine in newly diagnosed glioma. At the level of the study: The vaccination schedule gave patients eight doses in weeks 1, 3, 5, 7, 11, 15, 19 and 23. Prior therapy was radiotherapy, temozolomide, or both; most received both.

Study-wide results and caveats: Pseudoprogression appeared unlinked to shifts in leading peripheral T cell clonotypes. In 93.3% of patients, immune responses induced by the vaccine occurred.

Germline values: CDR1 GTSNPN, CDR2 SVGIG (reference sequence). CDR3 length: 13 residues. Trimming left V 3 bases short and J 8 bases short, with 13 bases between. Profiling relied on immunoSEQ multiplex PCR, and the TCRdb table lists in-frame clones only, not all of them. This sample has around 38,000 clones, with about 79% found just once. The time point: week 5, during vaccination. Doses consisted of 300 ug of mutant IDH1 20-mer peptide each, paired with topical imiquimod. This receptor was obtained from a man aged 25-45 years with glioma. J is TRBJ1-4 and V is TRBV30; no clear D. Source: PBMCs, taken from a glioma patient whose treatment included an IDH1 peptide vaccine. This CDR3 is CAWRVRGEEKLFF. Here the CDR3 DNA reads TGTGCCTGGAGGGTCCGCGGGGAGGAAAAACTGTTTTTT.